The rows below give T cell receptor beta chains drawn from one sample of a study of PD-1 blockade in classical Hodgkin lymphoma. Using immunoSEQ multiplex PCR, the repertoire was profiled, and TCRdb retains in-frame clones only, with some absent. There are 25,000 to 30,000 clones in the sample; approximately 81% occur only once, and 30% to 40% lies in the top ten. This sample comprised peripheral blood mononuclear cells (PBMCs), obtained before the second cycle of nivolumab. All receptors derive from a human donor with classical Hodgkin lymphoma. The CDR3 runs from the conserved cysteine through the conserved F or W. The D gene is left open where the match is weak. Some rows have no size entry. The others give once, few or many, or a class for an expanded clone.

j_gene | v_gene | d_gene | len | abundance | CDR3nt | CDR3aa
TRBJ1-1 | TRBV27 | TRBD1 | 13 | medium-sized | TGTGCCAGCTCGGGACAGATTAACACTGAAGCTTTCTTT | CASSGQINTEAFF
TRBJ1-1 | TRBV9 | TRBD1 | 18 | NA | TGTGCCAGCAGCGTAGGGATACAGGGGGGCAGGCTGAACACTGAAGCTTTCTTT | CASSVGIQGGRLNTEAFF
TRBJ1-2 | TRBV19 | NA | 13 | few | TGTGCCAGTAAGGACGGCGGGGGACATGGCTACACCTTC | CASKDGGGHGYTF
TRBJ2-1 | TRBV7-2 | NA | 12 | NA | TGTGCCAGCAGTCCAGCCTACAATGAGCAGTTCTTC | CASSPAYNEQFF
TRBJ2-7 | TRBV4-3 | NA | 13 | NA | TGCGCCAGCAGCCGGGACCTCCCGAGCGAGCAGTACTTC | CASSRDLPSEQYF
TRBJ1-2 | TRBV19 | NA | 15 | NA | TGTGCCAGTAGCAACCCCGAAGGGGCAGGGAGCGGCTACACCTTC | CASSNPEGAGSGYTF
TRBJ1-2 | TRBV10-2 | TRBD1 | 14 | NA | TGCGCCAGCAGTGAGGACAGGGACGGCTATGGCTACACCTTC | CASSEDRDGYGYTF
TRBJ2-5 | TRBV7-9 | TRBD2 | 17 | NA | TGTGCCAGCAGCTTAGGGCGAGGGCGGGGGGTTCAAGAGACCCAGTACTTC | CASSLGRGRGVQETQYF
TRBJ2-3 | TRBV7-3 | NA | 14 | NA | TGTGCCAGCACCCGTGGGGGGCCGGCAGATACGCAGTATTTT | CASTRGGPADTQYF
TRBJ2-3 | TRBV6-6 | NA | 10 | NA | TGTGCCAGCAGTCGCGATACGCAGTATTTT | CASSRDTQYF
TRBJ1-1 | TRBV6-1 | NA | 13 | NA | TGTGCCAGCAGTCCTCAGGGGAACACTGAAGCTTTCTTT | CASSPQGNTEAFF
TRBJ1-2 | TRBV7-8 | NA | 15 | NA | TGTGCCAGCAGCTTAGCGCGAGCGGCGGATTATGGCTACACCTTC | CASSLARAADYGYTF
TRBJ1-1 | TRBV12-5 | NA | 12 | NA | TGTGCTAGTGGTTTCCCTAACACTGAAGCTTTCTTT | CASGFPNTEAFF
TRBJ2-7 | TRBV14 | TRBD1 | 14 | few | TGTGCCAGCAGCCGTCGGACAGGGGCCTACGAGCAGTACTTC | CASSRRTGAYEQYF
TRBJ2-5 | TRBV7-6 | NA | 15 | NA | TGTGCCAGCAGCTTAGCGGGGGGTCACCAAGAGACCCAGTACTTC | CASSLAGGHQETQYF
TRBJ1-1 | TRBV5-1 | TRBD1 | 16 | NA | TGCGCCAGCAGCCCCGTCGGGACAGGGCGTGGTACTGAAGCTTTCTTT | CASSPVGTGRGTEAFF
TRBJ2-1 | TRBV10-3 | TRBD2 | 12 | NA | TGTGCCATCAGTGAGGGGAGGGGTGAGCAGTTCTTC | CAISEGRGEQFF
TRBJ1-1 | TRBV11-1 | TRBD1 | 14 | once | TGTGCCAGCAGCCGGGGACAGACCAACACTGAAGCTTTCTTT | CASSRGQTNTEAFF
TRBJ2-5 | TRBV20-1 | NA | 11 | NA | TGCAGTGCTTGGGTGGTGGAGATCCAGTACTTC | CSAWVVEIQYF
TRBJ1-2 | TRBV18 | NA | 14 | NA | TGTGCCAGCTCACCAGGGCAGTCAAACGATGACTACACCTTC | CASSPGQSNDDYTF
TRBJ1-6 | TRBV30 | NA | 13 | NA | TGTGCCTGGAGTGTACTGGAGGATTCACCCCTCCACTTT | CAWSVLEDSPLHF
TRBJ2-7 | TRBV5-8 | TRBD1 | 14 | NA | TGTGCCAGCAGCCCCGGGACAGGGAGCTACGAGCAGTACTTC | CASSPGTGSYEQYF
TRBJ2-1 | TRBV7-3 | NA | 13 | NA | TGTGCCAGCAGCCAATTCTCCTACAATGAGCAGTTCTTC | CASSQFSYNEQFF
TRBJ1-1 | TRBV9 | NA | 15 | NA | TGTGCCAGCAGCGCAGCGGGGTACATGAACACTGAAGCTTTCTTT | CASSAAGYMNTEAFF
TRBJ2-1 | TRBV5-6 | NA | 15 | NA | TGTGCCAGCACTGCAGGACGGAGCTCCTACAATGAGCAGTTCTTC | CASTAGRSSYNEQFF
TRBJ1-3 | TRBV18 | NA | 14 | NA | TGTGCCAGCTCACCAGGGGGCTTTGGAAACACCATATATTTT | CASSPGGFGNTIYF
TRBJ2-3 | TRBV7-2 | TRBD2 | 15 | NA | TGTGCCAGCAGCTTTGTAGCGGGGGGGCCGGATACGCAGTATTTT | CASSFVAGGPDTQYF
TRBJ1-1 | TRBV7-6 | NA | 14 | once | TGTGCCAGCAGCTCGCTACAGGGAGGAACTGAAGCTTTCTTT | CASSSLQGGTEAFF
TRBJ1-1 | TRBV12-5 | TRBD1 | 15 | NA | TGTGCTAGTGGAATTACAGGGGGCGTATACACTGAAGCTTTCTTT | CASGITGGVYTEAFF
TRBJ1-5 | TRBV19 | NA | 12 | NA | TGTGCCAGTAGTATATACCCCGGGCCCCAGCATTTT | CASSIYPGPQHF
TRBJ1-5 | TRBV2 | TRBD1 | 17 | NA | TGTGCCAGCAGTGTCAACAGGGGGTTCCTTAGCAATCAGCCCCAGCATTTT | CASSVNRGFLSNQPQHF
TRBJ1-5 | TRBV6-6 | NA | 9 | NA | TGTGCCGCCCCCCAACCCCAGCATTTT | CAAPQPQHF
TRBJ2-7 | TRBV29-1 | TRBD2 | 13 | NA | TGCAGCGTGGGACGACGGGAGGGCTACGAGCAGTACTTC | CSVGRREGYEQYF
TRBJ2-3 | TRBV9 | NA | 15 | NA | TGTGCCAGCAGCGTAGCGGCAGGGAACACAGATACGCAGTATTTT | CASSVAAGNTDTQYF
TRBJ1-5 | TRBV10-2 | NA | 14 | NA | TGCGCCAGCAGTGAGTCGACCGGGGGGGTGCCCCAGCATTTT | CASSESTGGVPQHF
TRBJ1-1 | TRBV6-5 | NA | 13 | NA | TGTGCCAGCAGCCGAATGCGGGGGACTGAAGCTTTCTTT | CASSRMRGTEAFF
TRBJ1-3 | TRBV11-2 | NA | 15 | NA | TGTGCCAGCAGCTTCGACGGCATCTCTGGAAACACCATATATTTT | CASSFDGISGNTIYF
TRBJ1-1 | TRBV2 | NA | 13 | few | TGTGCCAGCAGTGATCAAATGAACACTGAAGCTTTCTTT | CASSDQMNTEAFF
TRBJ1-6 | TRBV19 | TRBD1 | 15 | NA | TGTGCCAGTAGTGCCGGGACAGTCGGAGTATCACCCCTCCACTTT | CASSAGTVGVSPLHF
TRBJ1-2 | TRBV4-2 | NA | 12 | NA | TGTGCCAGCAGCGGGGTAGCCTATGGCTACACCTTC | CASSGVAYGYTF
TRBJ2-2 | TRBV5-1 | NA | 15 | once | TGCGCCAGCAGCTTAGGACACCTGAACACCGGGGAGCTGTTTTTT | CASSLGHLNTGELFF
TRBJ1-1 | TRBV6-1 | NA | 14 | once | TGTGCCAGCACCCCGACGACAGACGTTGTTGAAGCTTTCTTT | CASTPTTDVVEAFF
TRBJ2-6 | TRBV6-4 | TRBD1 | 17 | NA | TGTGCCAGCAGTGACTCCGGGACAGGGATTGGGGCCAACGTCCTGACTTTC | CASSDSGTGIGANVLTF
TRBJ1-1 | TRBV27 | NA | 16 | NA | TGTGCCAGCAGTTTAAGCAGGCAGACCCAAAACACTGAAGCTTTCTTT | CASSLSRQTQNTEAFF
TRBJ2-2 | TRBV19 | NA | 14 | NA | TGTGCCAGTAGTATAGGGAGAAGCACCGGGGAGCTGTTTTTT | CASSIGRSTGELFF
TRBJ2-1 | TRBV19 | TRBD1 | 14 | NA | TGTGCCAGCGGGACAGGGTTCCACTACAATGAGCAGTTCTTC | CASGTGFHYNEQFF
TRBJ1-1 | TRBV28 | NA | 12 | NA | TGTGCCAGCAGCCTGGGGGACACTGAAGCTTTCTTT | CASSLGDTEAFF
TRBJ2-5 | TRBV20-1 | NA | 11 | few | TGCAGTGCAGGGACAAAGGGGACCCAGTACTTC | CSAGTKGTQYF
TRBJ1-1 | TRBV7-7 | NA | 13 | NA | TGTGCCAGCAGCTTAGACAGGAACACTGAAGCTTTCTTT | CASSLDRNTEAFF
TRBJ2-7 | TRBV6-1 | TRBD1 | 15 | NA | TGTGCCAGCAGCTCGCCGGGACAGGGTACCTACGAGCAGTACTTC | CASSSPGQGTYEQYF
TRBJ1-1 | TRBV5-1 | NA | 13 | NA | TGCGCCAGCAGCCAGGGACGTATTCGTGAAGCTTTCTTT | CASSQGRIREAFF
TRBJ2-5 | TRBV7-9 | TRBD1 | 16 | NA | TGTGCCAGCAGCTTAGTCTCGGGACAGGGAGGGGAGACCCAGTACTTC | CASSLVSGQGGETQYF
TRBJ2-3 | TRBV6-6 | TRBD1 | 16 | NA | TGTGCCAGCAGTTACCCAACAGGGGCCGACACAGATACGCAGTATTTT | CASSYPTGADTDTQYF